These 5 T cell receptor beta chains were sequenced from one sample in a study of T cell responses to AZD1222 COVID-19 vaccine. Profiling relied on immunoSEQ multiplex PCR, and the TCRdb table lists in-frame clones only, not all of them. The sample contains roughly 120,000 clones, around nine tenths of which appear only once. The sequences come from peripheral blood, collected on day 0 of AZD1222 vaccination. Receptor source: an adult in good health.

The DNA of the CDR3 is TGTGCCAGCAGTTCTAGCCGGAGCTCCTATAATTCACCCCTCCACTTT. Protein product: CASSSSRSSYNSPLHF. This chain joins TRBV27 and TRBJ1-6; no firm D call. The V gene lost 4 bases and the J gene lost 0 bases, with 10 bases spanning the gap. The CDR3 is made up of 16 amino acids. Germline V gene sequence: CDR1 MNHEY, CDR2 SMNVEV (reference sequence).

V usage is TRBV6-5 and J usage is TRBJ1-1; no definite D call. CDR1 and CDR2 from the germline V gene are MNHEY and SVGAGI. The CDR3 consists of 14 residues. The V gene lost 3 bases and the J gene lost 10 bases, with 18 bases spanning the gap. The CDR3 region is CASSYRALGRRAFF. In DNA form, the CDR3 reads TGTGCCAGCAGTTATAGGGCCCTAGGGCGTCGAGCTTTCTTT.

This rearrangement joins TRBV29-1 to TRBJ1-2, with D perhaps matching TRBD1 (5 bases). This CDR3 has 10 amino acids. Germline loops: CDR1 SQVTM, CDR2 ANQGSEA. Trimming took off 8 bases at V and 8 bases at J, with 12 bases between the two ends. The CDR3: CSTEGLGYTF. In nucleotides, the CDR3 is TGCAGCACTGAGGGGTTAGGCTACACCTTC.

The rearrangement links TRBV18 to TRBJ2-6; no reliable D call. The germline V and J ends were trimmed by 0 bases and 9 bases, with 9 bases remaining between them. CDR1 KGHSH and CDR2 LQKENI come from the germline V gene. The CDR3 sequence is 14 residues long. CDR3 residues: CASSPPGNRNVLTF. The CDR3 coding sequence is TGTGCCAGCTCACCACCAGGTAACCGCAACGTCCTGACTTTC.

The CDR3 region is CASNRGGDRSYEQYF. The CDR3 DNA is TGTGCCAGCAACCGAGGTGGGGACAGGAGCTACGAGCAGTACTTC. V gene TRBV5-8 combines with J gene TRBJ2-7, with 8 bases that match TRBD1. Germline trimming cut 6 bases from V and 3 bases from J; bases unmatched to any gene: 11. Germline V gene lookup returns CDR1 SGHTS and CDR2 YDEGEE. The CDR3 has 15 residues.